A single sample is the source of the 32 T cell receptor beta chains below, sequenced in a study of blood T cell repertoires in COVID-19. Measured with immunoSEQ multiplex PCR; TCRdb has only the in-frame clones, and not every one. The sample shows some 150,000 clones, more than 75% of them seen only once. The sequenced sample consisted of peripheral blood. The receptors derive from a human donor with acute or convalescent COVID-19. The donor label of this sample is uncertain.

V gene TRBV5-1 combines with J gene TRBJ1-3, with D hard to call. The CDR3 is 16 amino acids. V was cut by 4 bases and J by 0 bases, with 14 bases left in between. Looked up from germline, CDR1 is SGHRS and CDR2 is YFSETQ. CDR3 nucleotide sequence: TGCGCCAGCAGCCCCTACGTCTTGAGCTCTGGAAACACCATATATTTT. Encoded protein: CASSPYVLSSGNTIYF. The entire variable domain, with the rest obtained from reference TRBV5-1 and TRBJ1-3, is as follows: KAGVTQTPRYLIKTRGQQVTLSCSPISGHRSVSWYQQTPGQGLQFLFEYFSETQRNKGNFPGRFSGRQFSNSRSEMNVSTLELGDSALYLCASSPYVLSSGNTIYFGEGSWLTVV.

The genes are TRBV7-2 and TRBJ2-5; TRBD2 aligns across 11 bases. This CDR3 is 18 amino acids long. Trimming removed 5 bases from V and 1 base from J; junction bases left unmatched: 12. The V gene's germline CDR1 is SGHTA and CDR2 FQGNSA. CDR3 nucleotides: TGTGCCAGCAGCCGGACCGATCGACTAGCGGGATTCCAAGAGACCCAGTACTTC. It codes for CASSRTDRLAGFQETQYF.

The CDR3 loop is CASSMALSGYEQYV. As DNA, the CDR3 is TGTGCCAGTAGTATGGCTCTGTCGGGGTACGAGCAGTACGTC. The chain combines TRBV19 with TRBJ2-7; a weak D match, TRBD2 (5 bases). The CDR3 length is 14 residues. Per the germline V gene, CDR1 is LNHDA and CDR2 is SQIVND (reference sequence). V was shortened by 3 bases and J by 4 bases, with 13 bases between the two germline ends.

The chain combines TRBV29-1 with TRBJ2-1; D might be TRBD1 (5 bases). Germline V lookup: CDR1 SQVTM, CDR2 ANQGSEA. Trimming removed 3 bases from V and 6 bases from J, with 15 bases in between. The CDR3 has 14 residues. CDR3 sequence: CSVEGRSELNEQFF. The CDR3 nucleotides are TGCAGCGTTGAGGGGCGGTCTGAGCTCAATGAGCAGTTCTTC.

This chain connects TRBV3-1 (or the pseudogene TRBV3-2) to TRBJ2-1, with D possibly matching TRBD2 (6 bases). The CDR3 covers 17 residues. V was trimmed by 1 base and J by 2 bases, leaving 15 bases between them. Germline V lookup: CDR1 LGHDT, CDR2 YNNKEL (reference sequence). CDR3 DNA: TGTGCCAGCAGCCAAGGCCGCGGGACGGGTACCTACAATGAGCAGTTCTTC. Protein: CASSQGRGTGTYNEQFF.

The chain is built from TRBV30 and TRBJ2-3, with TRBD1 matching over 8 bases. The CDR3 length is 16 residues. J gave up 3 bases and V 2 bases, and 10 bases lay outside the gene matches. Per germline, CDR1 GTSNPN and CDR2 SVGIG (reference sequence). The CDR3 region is CAWSRLPGQETDTQYF. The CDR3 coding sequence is TGTGCCTGGAGTCGACTACCGGGACAGGAAACAGATACGCAGTATTTT. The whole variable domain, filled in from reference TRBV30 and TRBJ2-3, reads SQTIHQWPATLVQPVGSPLSLECTVEGTSNPNLYWYRQAAGRGLQLLFYSVGIGQISSEVPQNLSASRPQDRQFILSSKKLLLSDSGFYLCAWSRLPGQETDTQYFGPGTRLTVL.

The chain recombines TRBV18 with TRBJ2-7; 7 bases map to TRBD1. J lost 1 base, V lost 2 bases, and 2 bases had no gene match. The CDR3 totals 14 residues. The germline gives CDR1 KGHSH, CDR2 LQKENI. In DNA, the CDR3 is TGTGCCAGCTCACCAGGACAGGCATCCTACGAGCAGTACTTC. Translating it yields CASSPGQASYEQYF.

For the CDR3, the DNA is TGCAGCGTTGATAGACTAGCGGGACACACCGGGGAGCTGTTTTTT. Translation gives CSVDRLAGHTGELFF. This sequence joins TRBV29-1 and TRBJ2-2; 11 bases map to TRBD2. The CDR3 is 15 residues long. J gave up 3 bases and V 3 bases, and 3 bases lay outside the gene matches. Germline-derived CDR1 and CDR2 are SQVTM and ANQGSEA.

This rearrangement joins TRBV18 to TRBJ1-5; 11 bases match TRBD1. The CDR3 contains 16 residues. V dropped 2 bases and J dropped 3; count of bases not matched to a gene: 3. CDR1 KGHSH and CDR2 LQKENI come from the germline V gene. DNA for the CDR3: TGTGCCAGCTCACCATTGGGACAGGGGGACAATCAGCCCCAGCATTTT. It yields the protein CASSPLGQGDNQPQHF. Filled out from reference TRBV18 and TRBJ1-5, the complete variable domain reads NAGVMQNPRHLVRRRGQEARLRCSPMKGHSHVYWYRQLPEEGLKFMVYLQKENIIDESGMPKERFSAEFPKEGPSILRIQQVVRGDSAAYFCASSPLGQGDNQPQHFGDGTRLSIL.

CDR3 sequence reads: CATSDLAPTISGRRTGELFF. As DNA, the CDR3 is TGTGCCACCAGTGACCTAGCCCCGACTATCAGCGGGAGGAGGACCGGGGAGCTGTTTTTT. V usage is TRBV24-1 and J usage is TRBJ2-2; 9 positions agree with TRBD2. Trimming at V came to 4 bases and at J to 5 bases, leaving 19 bases not matched to a gene. The CDR3 length is 20 residues. Germline values: CDR1 KGHDR, CDR2 SFDVKD.

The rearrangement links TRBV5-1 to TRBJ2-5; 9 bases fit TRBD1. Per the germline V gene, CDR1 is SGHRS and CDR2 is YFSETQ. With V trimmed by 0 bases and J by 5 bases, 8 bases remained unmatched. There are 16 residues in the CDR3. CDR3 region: CASSLGPTGGVETQYF. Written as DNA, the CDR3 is TGCGCCAGCAGCTTGGGTCCGACAGGGGGAGTGGAGACCCAGTACTTC. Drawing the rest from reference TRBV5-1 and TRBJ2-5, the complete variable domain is KAGVTQTPRYLIKTRGQQVTLSCSPISGHRSVSWYQQTPGQGLQFLFEYFSETQRNKGNFPGRFSGRQFSNSRSEMNVSTLELGDSALYLCASSLGPTGGVETQYFGPGTRLLVL.

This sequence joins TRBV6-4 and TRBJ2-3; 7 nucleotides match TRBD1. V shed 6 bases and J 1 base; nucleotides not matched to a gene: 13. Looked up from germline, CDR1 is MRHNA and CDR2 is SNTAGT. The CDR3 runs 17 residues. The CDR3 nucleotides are TGTGCCAGCAGCGAGGGAACAGGGGTGTTGGGCACAGATACGCAGTATTTT. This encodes CASSEGTGVLGTDTQYF.

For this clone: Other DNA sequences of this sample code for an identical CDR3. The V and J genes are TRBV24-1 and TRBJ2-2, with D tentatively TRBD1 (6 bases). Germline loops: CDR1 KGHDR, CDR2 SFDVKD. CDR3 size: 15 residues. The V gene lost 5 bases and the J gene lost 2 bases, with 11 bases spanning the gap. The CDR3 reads CATSVAGVNTGELFF. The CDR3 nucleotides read TGTGCCACCAGTGTTGCAGGGGTAAACACCGGGGAGCTGTTTTTT.

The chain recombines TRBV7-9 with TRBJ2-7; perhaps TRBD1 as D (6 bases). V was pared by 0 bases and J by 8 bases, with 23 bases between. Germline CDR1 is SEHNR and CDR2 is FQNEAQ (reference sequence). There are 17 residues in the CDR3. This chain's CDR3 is CASSLASGAEPPIQQYV. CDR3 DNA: TGTGCCAGCAGCTTAGCGTCAGGGGCCGAACCTCCTATCCAGCAGTACGTC.

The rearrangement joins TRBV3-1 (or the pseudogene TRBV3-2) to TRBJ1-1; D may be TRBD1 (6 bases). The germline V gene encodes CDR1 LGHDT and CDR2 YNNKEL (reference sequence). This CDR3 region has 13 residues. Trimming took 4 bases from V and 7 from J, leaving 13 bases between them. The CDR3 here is CASSLNRVSEAFF. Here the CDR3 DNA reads TGTGCCAGCAGCCTCAACAGGGTTAGTGAAGCTTTCTTT.

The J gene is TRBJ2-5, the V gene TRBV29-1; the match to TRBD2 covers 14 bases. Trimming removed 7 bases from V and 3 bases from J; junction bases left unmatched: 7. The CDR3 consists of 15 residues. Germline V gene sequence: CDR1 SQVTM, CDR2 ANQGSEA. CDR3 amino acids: CSAAPGLAGEETQYF. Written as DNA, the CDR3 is TGCAGCGCCGCCCCGGGACTAGCGGGGGAAGAGACCCAGTACTTC.

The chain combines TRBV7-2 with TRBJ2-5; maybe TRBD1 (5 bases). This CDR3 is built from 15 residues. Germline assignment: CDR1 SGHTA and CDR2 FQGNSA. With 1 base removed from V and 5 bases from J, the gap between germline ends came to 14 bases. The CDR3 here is CASSLVPGSEETQYF. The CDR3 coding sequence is TGTGCCAGCAGCTTAGTACCAGGGTCGGAGGAGACCCAGTACTTC.

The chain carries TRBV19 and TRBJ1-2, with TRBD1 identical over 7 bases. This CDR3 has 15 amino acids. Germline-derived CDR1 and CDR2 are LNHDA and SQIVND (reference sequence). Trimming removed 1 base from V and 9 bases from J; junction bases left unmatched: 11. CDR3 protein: CASSIAVGTAASYTF. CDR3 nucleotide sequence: TGTGCCAGTAGTATAGCCGTGGGGACAGCGGCTAGCTACACCTTC.

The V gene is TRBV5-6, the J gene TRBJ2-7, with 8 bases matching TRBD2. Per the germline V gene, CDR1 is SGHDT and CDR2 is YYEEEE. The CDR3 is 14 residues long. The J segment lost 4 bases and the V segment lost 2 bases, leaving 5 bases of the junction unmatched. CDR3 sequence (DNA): TGTGCCAGCAGCTTCGGCGGGGGGAGTTACGAGCAGTACTTC. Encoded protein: CASSFGGGSYEQYF. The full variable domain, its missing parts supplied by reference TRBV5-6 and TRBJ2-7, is DAGVTQSPTHLIKTRGQQVTLRCSPKSGHDTVSWYQQALGQGPQFIFQYYEEEERQRGNFPDRFSGHQFPNYSSELNVNALLLGDSALYLCASSFGGGSYEQYFGPGTRLTVT.

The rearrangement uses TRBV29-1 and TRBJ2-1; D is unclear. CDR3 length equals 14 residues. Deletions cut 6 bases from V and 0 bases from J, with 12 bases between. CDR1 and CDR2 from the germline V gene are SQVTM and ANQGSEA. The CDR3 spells CSVLPPSSYNEQFF. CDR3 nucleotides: TGCAGCGTACTACCACCGTCCTCCTACAATGAGCAGTTCTTC.

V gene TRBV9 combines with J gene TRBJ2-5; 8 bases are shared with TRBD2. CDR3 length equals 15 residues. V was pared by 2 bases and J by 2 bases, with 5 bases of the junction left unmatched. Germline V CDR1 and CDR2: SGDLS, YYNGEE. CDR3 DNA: TGTGCCAGCAGCGTGGGCGGGGGGCAACAAGAGACCCAGTACTTC. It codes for CASSVGGGQQETQYF.

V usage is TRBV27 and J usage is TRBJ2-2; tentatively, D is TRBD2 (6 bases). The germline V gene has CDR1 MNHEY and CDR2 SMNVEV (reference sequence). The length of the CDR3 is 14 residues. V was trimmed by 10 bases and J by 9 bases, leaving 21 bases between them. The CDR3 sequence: CATTPGLESRELFF. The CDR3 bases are TGTGCCACCACCCCGGGACTTGAGTCCAGGGAGCTGTTTTTT.

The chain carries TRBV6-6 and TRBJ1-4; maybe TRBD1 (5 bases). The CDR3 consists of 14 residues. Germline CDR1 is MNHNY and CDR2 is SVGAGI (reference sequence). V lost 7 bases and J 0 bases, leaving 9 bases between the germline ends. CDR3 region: CASTQTATNEKLFF. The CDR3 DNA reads TGTGCCAGCACCCAGACAGCAACTAATGAAAAACTGTTTTTT.

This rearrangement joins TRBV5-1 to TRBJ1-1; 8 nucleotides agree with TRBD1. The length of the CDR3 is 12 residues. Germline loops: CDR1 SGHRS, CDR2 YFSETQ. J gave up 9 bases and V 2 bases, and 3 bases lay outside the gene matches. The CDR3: CASSFGQGKAFF. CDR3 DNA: TGCGCCAGCAGCTTTGGACAGGGCAAAGCTTTCTTT.

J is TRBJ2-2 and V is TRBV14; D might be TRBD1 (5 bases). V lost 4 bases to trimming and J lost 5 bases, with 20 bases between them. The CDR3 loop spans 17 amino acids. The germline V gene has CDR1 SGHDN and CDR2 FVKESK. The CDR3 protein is CASSPLYGRAGTGELFF. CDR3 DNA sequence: TGTGCCAGCAGCCCCCTTTATGGCAGGGCAGGGACCGGGGAGCTGTTTTTT.

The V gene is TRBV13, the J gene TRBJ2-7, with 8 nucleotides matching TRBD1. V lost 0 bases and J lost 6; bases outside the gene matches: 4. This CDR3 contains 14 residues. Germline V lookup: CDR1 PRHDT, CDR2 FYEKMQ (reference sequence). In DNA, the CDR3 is TGTGCCAGCAGCTTAGGGGACAGGGCCCGCGAGCAGTACGTC. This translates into CASSLGDRAREQYV.

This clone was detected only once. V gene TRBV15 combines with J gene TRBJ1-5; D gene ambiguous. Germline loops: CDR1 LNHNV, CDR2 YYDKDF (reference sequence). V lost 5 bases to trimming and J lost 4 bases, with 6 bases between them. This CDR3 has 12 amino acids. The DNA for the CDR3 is TGTGCCACCAGCGAGTGGAATCAGCCCCAGCATTTT. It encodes CATSEWNQPQHF.

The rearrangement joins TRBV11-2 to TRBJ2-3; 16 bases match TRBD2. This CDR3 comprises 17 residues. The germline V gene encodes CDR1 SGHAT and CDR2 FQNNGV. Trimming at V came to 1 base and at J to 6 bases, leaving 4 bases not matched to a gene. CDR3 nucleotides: TGTGCCAGCAGCTTAGTTCCGGGACTAGCGGGAGGGGATACGCAGTATTTT. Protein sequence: CASSLVPGLAGGDTQYF.

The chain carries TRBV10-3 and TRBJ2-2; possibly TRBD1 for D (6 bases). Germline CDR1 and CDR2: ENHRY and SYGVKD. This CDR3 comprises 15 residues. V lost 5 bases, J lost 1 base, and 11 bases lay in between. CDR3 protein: CAISPGQRNTGELFF. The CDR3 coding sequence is TGTGCCATCAGTCCTGGACAGAGGAACACCGGGGAGCTGTTTTTT.

The CDR3 sequence is CSVEGRAKTEAFF. CDR3 coding DNA: TGCAGCGTTGAAGGCAGGGCCAAGACTGAAGCTTTCTTT. V is TRBV29-1 and J is TRBJ1-1, with D perhaps TRBD1 (5 bases). The germline V gene has CDR1 SQVTM and CDR2 ANQGSEA. CDR3 length: 13 amino acids. Trimming left V 1 base short and J 5 bases short, with 11 bases between.

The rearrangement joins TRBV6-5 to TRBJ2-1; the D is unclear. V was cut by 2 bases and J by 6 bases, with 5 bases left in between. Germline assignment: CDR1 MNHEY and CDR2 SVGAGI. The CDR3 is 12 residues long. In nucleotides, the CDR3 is TGTGCCAGCAGTTACGCCAGCAATGAGCAGTTCTTC. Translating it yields CASSYASNEQFF.

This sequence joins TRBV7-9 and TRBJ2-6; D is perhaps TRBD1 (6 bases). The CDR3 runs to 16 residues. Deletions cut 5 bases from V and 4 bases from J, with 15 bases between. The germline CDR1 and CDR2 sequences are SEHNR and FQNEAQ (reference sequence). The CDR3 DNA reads TGTGCCAGCAGCGTCCTTCAGGGGCCCGGGGCCAACGTCCTGACTTTC. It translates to CASSVLQGPGANVLTF.